This T cell receptor beta chain was observed in a study of T cell responses to AZD1222 COVID-19 vaccine. Germline CDR1 reads SGHAT; CDR2 reads FQNNGV. The CDR3 contains 15 residues. V dropped 3 bases and J dropped 0 bases, with 12 bases sitting between them. In regard to this clone: The antigen remains undetermined.

Sequenced by immunoSEQ multiplex PCR; TCRdb stores in-frame clones only, minus some. The sample has some 90,000 clones; about 90% are singletons. Findings and limits, study-wide: Clonal diversity may have been underestimated in mostly white British donors.

The rearrangement uses TRBV11-2 and TRBJ2-7; D gene uncertain. The clonotype originates from an adult in good health. Sequenced here: peripheral blood, sampled on day 0 of MenACWY control vaccination. Here the CDR3 DNA reads TGTGCCAGCAGCTTGGGCTTAACCGTCTCCTACGAGCAGTACTTC. Amino acid sequence: CASSLGLTVSYEQYF.